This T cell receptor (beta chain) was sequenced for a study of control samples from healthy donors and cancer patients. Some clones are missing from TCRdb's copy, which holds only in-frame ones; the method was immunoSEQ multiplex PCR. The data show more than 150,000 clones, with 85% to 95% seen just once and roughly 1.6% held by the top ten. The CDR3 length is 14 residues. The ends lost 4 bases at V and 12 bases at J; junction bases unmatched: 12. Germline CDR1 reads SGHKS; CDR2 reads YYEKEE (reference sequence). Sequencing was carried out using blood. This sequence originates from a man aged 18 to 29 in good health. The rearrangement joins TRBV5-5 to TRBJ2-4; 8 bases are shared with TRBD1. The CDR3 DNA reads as TGTGCCAGCAGCCCCGGACAGGGTTTGTTAACTCAGTACTTC. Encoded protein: CASSPGQGLLTQYF.